The rows below give T cell receptor beta chains drawn from one sample of a study of beta chain features in type 1 diabetes. The method was immunoSEQ multiplex PCR; TCRdb's version includes in-frame clones alone and lacks a portion of them. Of under 90,000 clones detected, 30% to 40% appear once; the ten largest clones hold approximately 0.46%. Sequenced input: stem cell memory CD4+ T cells from blood. Source of these receptors: a woman aged 18-29 years in good health. Each CDR3 is given with its conserved first and last residue. Each record gives: D gene, clone size, V gene, CDR3 protein. A D gene is named only where the DNA matches it firmly. Clone size appears in some rows only: once, few, many, or a class for an expanded clone.

TRBD2 | - | TRBV5-1 | CASSLGLAGGSKETQYF
- | many | TRBV5-6 | CASSLGRDGETQYF
- | - | TRBV7-2 | CASSLVGSQGTQYF
TRBD2 | few | TRBV2 | CASRREGEQYF
- | few | TRBV30 | CAWSSDRTNTEAFF
- | - | TRBV5-1 | CASSLAEVTGELFF
TRBD1 | - | TRBV9 | CASRLGQDKAYEQYF
- | few | TRBV12-5 | CASGLVPGGGYTF
- | - | TRBV6-5 | CASSLRGDYTSMYF
TRBD2 | - | TRBV2 | CARGTSGTTLPGEQYF
TRBD2 | once | TRBV9 | CASSANSGVLDTQYF
- | - | TRBV6-5 | CASSFNRGGEQFF
TRBD1 | - | TRBV5-1 | CASSRSGTGVDEQYF
TRBD2 | - | TRBV7-3 | CASSPRTSSASKETQYF
- | - | TRBV7-7 | CASSLGAGRRETQYF
TRBD1 | - | TRBV2 | CASSGGTDEAFF
TRBD1 | - | TRBV6-5 | CASSYDATGGGYTF
TRBD1 | - | TRBV5-1 | CASSGTATNEKLFF
- | once | TRBV5-1 | CASSEGPQGLNTEAFF